These 20 T cell receptor beta chains share one sample of origin, sequenced in a study of blood T cell repertoires in COVID-19. Profiling relied on immunoSEQ multiplex PCR, and the TCRdb table lists in-frame clones only, not all of them. This table has around 480,000 clones, approximately 90% appearing once. Source material: peripheral blood. The source is a woman aged 45-65 years with COVID-19, enrolled during active disease.

The chain links TRBV19 to TRBJ2-1; D gene unclear. The CDR3 contains 14 residues. Germline CDR1 LNHDA, CDR2 SQIVND (reference sequence). V lost 7 bases and J lost 6, with 16 bases in between. The CDR3 spells CASKVIGEGNEQFF. The CDR3 coding sequence is TGTGCCAGTAAGGTAATAGGAGAAGGCAATGAGCAGTTCTTC. The full variable domain, rest sourced from reference TRBV19 and TRBJ2-1, is DGGITQSPKYLFRKEGQNVTLSCEQNLNHDAMYWYRQDPGQGLRLIYYSQIVNDFQKGDIAEGYSVSREKKESFPLTVTSAQKNPTAFYLCASKVIGEGNEQFFGPGTRLTVL.

This clone occurred once. The chain joins TRBV9 to TRBJ1-4, with D unclear. This CDR3 contains 18 residues. The V gene's germline CDR1 is SGDLS and CDR2 YYNGEE. V dropped 2 bases and J dropped 0 bases, with 17 bases sitting between them. CDR3 residues: CASSVGERITATNEKLFF. CDR3 coding DNA: TGTGCCAGCAGCGTCGGAGAACGAATTACGGCAACTAATGAAAAACTGTTTTTT.

This clone was seen a single time. The chain has TRBV7-2 and TRBJ1-1; 9 bases fit TRBD1. Germline CDR1 reads SGHTA; CDR2 reads FQGNSA. V was pared by 4 bases and J by 4 bases, with 16 bases of the junction left unmatched. There are 18 residues in the CDR3. The CDR3 protein is CASSYKVDNRGPVTEAFF. The CDR3 DNA is TGTGCCAGCAGCTACAAGGTGGATAACAGGGGGCCGGTCACTGAAGCTTTCTTT. Based on the CDR3 plus reference TRBV7-2 and TRBJ1-1, the full variable domain is GAGVSQSPSNKVTEKGKDVELRCDPISGHTALYWYRQSLGQGLEFLIYFQGNSAPDKSGLPSDRFSAERTGGSVSTLTIQRTQQEDSAVYLCASSYKVDNRGPVTEAFFGQGTRLTVV.

The V and J genes are TRBV10-3 and TRBJ1-3, with D possibly matching TRBD1 (5 bases). This CDR3 contains 12 residues. CDR1 ENHRY and CDR2 SYGVKD come from the germline V gene. The V gene lost 6 bases and the J gene lost 4 bases, with 7 bases spanning the gap. The CDR3 sequence is CAIRGAGNTIYF. The CDR3 DNA follows: TGTGCCATCAGAGGGGCCGGAAACACCATATATTTT.

This sequence joins TRBV9 and TRBJ1-3, with D tentatively TRBD1 (6 bases). V lost 4 bases and J lost 1, with 15 bases in between. The CDR3 loop spans 16 amino acids. CDR1 is SGDLS, CDR2 YYNGEE, per germline. CDR3 sequence (DNA): TGTGCCAGCAGCCCCTTAGGAGACAGGTCTGGAAACACCATATATTTT. It encodes CASSPLGDRSGNTIYF.

This sequence joins TRBV21-1 and TRBJ2-7; the DNA was not used to check the table's D call, TRBD1. TRBV21-1 has pseudogene status. The CDR3 spans 16 residues. CDR3 nucleotide sequence: TGTGCCAGCAGCGCGCGGGGACAGGCCTTCTCCTACGAGCAGTACTTC. Translating it yields CASSARGQAFSYEQYF.

The genes are TRBV20-1 and TRBJ2-3; D possibly corresponds to TRBD2 (7 bases). V was cut by 5 bases and J by 8 bases, with 11 bases left in between. The length of the CDR3 is 11 residues. Germline lookup yields CDR1 DFQATT and CDR2 SNEGSKA (reference sequence). Here the CDR3 reads CSARGAPTQYF. Written as DNA, the CDR3 is TGCAGTGCTCGGGGGGCGCCTACGCAGTATTTT.

The rearrangement links TRBV11-1 to TRBJ1-1; D remains ambiguous. This CDR3 is 13 amino acids long. V was cut by 5 bases and J by 1 base, with 8 bases left in between. Germline V gene sequence: CDR1 SGHAT, CDR2 FQDESV (reference sequence). The CDR3 region has the DNA TGTGCCAGCAGCCTCAGCGCGAACACTGAAGCTTTCTTT. Its protein product is CASSLSANTEAFF.

CDR3 DNA: TGTGCCAGCTTCGGTCTCGGGGGGGTGCGAGAAGCTTTCTTT. It translates to CASFGLGGVREAFF. The chain carries TRBV6-5 and TRBJ1-1; tentative D call: TRBD1 (5 bases). There are 14 residues in the CDR3. Trimming pared 8 bases from V and 8 bases from J, leaving 21 bases between. The V gene's germline CDR1 is MNHEY and CDR2 SVGAGI.

On this clone: Other nucleotide sequences in the sample specify the same CDR3. The rearrangement uses TRBV18 and TRBJ2-7, with unresolved D. Trimming left V 6 bases short and J 0 bases short, with 6 bases between. CDR3 length: 12 residues. Germline-derived CDR1 and CDR2 are KGHSH and LQKENI. The CDR3 is CASSPSSYEQYF. In nucleotides, the CDR3 is TGTGCCAGCTCGCCTAGCTCCTACGAGCAGTACTTC.

Details on this clone: An end of the junction does not agree with germline; a read error may underlie this. The rearrangement joins TRBV5-4 to TRBJ1-1; D is ambiguous. Germline V lookup: CDR1 SGHNT, CDR2 YYREEE (reference sequence). The CDR3 runs 17 residues. CDR3 sequence: CASSLGGLSVLNTEAFF. CDR3 coding DNA: TGTGCCAGCAGTTTGGGCGGTTTGAGTGTCCTGAACACTGAAGCTTTCTTT.

V usage is TRBV29-1 and J usage is TRBJ1-1, with D unclear. This CDR3 contains 13 residues. Germline assignment: CDR1 SQVTM and CDR2 ANQGSEA. The V and J ends lost 4 bases and 1 base respectively, with 10 bases between them. The CDR3 spells CSVGNTPNTEAFF. The CDR3, as DNA: TGCAGCGTTGGTAACACGCCGAACACTGAAGCTTTCTTT.

This clone was picked up a small number of times. This chain links TRBV5-1 with TRBJ1-1; the D gene is possibly TRBD1 (5 bases). V shed 4 bases and J shed 5 bases, with 18 bases lying between them. The CDR3 runs to 15 residues. CDR1 and CDR2 (germline): SGHRS, YFSETQ. CDR3 amino acids: CASSQSTVVGTEAFF. As DNA, the CDR3 is TGCGCCAGCAGCCAATCGACAGTCGTTGGAACTGAAGCTTTCTTT.

The rearrangement links TRBV27 to TRBJ2-3; 10 positions match TRBD2. In germline, CDR1 is MNHEY, CDR2 SMNVEV (reference sequence). The CDR3 length is 16 residues. V trimming: 2 bases; J trimming: 2 bases; junction bases outside the gene matches: 4. The DNA for the CDR3 is TGTGCCAGCAGTTTAGGTGGGACTAGCGTCACAGATACGCAGTATTTT. Its translation is CASSLGGTSVTDTQYF.

The CDR3 nucleotides read TGTGCCACCAGCAGAGAGGGCGAGGATACGCAGTATTTT. Protein sequence: CATSREGEDTQYF. The chain uses TRBV15 and TRBJ2-3; no firm D call. The germline V gene encodes CDR1 LNHNV and CDR2 YYDKDF (reference sequence). The germline V and J ends were trimmed by 0 bases and 6 bases, with 7 bases remaining between them. The CDR3 loop spans 13 amino acids.

The V and J genes are TRBV2 and TRBJ2-1; 7 bases align to TRBD1. V lost 5 bases to trimming and J lost 4 bases; unmatched junction nucleotides: 11. Looked up from germline, CDR1 is SNHLY and CDR2 is FYNNEI. This CDR3 has 16 amino acids. The CDR3 DNA follows: TGTGCCAGCAGTTCTAGGGGACAGTTATCATACAATGAGCAGTTCTTC. This codes for CASSSRGQLSYNEQFF.

The chain combines TRBV28 with TRBJ1-1; D gene ambiguous. CDR3 length equals 15 residues. V was cut by 3 bases and J by 0 bases, with 11 bases left in between. The germline V gene has CDR1 MDHEN and CDR2 SYDVKM. This CDR3 is CASSFFTVMNTEAFF. CDR3 nucleotide sequence: TGTGCCAGCAGTTTTTTTACGGTCATGAACACTGAAGCTTTCTTT. Using reference TRBV28 and TRBJ1-1 for the parts outside the CDR3, the full variable domain is DVKVTQSSRYLVKRTGEKVFLECVQDMDHENMFWYRQDPGLGLRLIYFSYDVKMKEKGDIPEGYSVSREKKERFSLILESASTNQTSMYLCASSFFTVMNTEAFFGQGTRLTVV.

The rearrangement links TRBV27 to TRBJ1-2; D gene ambiguous. The germline V gene encodes CDR1 MNHEY and CDR2 SMNVEV (reference sequence). Trimming took off 8 bases at V and 8 bases at J, with 15 bases between the two ends. The CDR3 loop spans 12 amino acids. The CDR3 region has the DNA TGTGCCAGCGGAGCACTATACTGGGGCTACACCTTC. Translation: CASGALYWGYTF.

The chain couples TRBV10-2 to TRBJ1-2, with D maybe TRBD1 (6 bases). V was shortened by 2 bases and J by 6 bases, with 10 bases between the two germline ends. Germline CDR1 reads WSHSY; CDR2 reads SAAADI. The CDR3 sequence is 13 residues long. CDR3 coding DNA: TGCGCCAGCAGTGAGATGACAGGCGATGGCTACACCTTC. Protein sequence: CASSEMTGDGYTF.

The J gene is TRBJ1-1, the V gene TRBV13; 11 bases map to TRBD1. This CDR3 has 15 amino acids. Germline V CDR1 and CDR2: PRHDT, FYEKMQ (reference sequence). J gave up 6 bases and V 4 bases, and 7 bases lay outside the gene matches. As DNA, the CDR3 is TGTGCCAGCAGCTCCGGGACAGGGGGTTACTCTGAAGCTTTCTTT. Translated, it gives CASSSGTGGYSEAFF.